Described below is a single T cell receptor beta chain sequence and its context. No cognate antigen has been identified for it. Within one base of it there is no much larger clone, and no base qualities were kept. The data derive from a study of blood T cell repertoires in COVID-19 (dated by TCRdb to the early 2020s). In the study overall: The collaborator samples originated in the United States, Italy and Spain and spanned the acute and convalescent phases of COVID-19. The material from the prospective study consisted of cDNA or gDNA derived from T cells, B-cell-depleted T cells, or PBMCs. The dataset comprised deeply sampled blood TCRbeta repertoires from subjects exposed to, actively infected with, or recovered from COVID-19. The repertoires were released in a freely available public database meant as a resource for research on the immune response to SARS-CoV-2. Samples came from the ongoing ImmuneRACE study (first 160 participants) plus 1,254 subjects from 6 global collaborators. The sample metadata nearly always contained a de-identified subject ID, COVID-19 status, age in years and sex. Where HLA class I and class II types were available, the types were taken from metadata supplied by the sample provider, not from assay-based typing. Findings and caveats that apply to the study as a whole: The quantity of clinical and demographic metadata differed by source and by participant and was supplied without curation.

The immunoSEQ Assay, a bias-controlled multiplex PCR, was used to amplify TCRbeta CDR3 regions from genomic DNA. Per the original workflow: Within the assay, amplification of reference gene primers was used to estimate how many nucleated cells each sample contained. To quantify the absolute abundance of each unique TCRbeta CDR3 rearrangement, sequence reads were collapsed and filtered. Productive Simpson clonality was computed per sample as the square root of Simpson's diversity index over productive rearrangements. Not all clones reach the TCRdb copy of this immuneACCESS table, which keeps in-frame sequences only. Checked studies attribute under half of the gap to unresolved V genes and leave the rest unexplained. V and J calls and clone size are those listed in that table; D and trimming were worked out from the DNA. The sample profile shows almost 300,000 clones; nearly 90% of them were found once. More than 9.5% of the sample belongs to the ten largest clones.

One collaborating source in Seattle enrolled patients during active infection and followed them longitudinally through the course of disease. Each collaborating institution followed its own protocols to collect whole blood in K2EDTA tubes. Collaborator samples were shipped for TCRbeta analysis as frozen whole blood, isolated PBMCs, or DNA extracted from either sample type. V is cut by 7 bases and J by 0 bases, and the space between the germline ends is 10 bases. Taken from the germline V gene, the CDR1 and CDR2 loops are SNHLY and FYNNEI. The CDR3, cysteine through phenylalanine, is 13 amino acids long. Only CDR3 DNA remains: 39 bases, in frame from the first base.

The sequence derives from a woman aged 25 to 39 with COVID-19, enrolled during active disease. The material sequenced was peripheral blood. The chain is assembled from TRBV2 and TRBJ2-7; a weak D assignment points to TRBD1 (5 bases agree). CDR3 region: CASTVGPSYEQYF. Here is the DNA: TGTGCCAGCACGGTGGGGCCCTCCTACGAGCAGTACTTC.